This TCR beta chain was profiled in a study of blood T cell repertoires in COVID-19. Study-wide background: PBMCs, B-cell-depleted T cells, or T cells were the source of the cDNA or gDNA that made up the material.

V was cut by 1 base and J by 7 bases, with 10 bases left in between. Per the germline V gene, CDR1 is LGHDT and CDR2 is YNNKEL (reference sequence). The CDR3 spans 13 residues. Produced via immunoSEQ multiplex PCR; TCRdb's table is partial and in-frame only. The sample lists more than 200,000 clones; about 80% were seen once. The chain has TRBV3-1 (or the pseudogene TRBV3-2) and TRBJ2-5, with D perhaps matching TRBD2 (6 bases). The sequenced sample consisted of peripheral blood. The clonotype comes from a man aged 45-60 years with active or convalescent COVID-19. CDR3 DNA: TGTGCCAGCAGCCAAGTCCCGGAGGGGACCCAGTACTTC. Amino acids: CASSQVPEGTQYF.